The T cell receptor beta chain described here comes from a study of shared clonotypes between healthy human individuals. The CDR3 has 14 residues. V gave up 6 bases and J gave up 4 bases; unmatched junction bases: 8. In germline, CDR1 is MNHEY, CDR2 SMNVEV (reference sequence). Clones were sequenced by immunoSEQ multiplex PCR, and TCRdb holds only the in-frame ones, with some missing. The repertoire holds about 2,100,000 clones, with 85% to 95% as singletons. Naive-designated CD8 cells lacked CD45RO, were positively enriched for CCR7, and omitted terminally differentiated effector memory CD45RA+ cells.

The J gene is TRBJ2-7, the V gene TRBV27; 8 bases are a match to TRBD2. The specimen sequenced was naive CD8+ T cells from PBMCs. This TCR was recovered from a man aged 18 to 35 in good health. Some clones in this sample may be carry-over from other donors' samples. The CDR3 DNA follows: TGTGCCAGCAGACCGGGACTAGGGGTTTACGAGCAGTACTTC. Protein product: CASRPGLGVYEQYF.